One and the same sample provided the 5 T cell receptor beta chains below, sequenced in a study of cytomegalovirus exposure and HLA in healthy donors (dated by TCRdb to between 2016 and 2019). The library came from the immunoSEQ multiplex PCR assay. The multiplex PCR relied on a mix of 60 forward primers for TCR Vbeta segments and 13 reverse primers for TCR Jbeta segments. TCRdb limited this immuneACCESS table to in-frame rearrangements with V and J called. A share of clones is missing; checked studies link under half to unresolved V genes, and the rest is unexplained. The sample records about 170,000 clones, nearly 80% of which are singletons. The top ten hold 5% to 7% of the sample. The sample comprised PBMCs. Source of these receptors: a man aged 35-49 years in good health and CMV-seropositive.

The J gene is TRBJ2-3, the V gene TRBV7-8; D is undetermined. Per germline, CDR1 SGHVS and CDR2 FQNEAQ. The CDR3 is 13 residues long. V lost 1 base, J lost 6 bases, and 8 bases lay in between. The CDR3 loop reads CASSLDNTDTQYF. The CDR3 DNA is TGTGCCAGCAGCTTAGATAACACCGATACGCAGTATTTT. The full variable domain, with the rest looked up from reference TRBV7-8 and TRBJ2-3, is GAGVSQSPRYKVAKRGQDVALRCDPISGHVSLFWYQQALGQGPEFLTYFQNEAQLDKSGLPSDRFFAERPEGSVSTLKIQRTQQEDSAVYLCASSLDNTDTQYFGPGTRLTVL.

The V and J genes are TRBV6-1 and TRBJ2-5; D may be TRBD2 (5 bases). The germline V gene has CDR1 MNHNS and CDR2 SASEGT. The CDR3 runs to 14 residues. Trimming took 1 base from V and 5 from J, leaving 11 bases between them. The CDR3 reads CASSEGWSGETQYF. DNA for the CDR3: TGTGCCAGCAGTGAAGGTTGGTCGGGGGAGACCCAGTACTTC.

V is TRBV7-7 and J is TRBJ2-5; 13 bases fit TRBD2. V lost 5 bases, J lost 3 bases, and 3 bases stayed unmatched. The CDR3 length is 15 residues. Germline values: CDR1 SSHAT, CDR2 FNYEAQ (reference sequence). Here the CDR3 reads CASSLGLAGEETQYF. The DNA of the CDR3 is TGTGCCAGCAGCCTCGGACTAGCGGGAGAAGAGACCCAGTACTTC.

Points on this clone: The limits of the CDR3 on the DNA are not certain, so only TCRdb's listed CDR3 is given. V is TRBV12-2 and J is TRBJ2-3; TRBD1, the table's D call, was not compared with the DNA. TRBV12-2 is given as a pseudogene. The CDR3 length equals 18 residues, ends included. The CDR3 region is CASRILKWGTGIPDTQYF.

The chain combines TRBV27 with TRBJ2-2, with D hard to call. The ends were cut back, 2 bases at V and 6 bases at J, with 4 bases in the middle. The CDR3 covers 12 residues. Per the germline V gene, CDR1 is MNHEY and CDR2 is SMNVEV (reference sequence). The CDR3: CASSLTAGELFF. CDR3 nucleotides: TGTGCCAGCAGTTTAACGGCCGGGGAGCTGTTTTTT.